Listed here is a single T cell receptor beta chain. The entry originates in a study of blood T cell repertoires in COVID-19. The wider study: Acute and convalescent COVID-19 samples came from the United States, Italy and Spain. T cells, B-cell-depleted T cells, or PBMCs supplied cDNA or gDNA.

V was trimmed by 5 bases and J by 8 bases, leaving 18 bases between them. The CDR3 runs to 14 residues. Germline CDR1 is SGHTA and CDR2 is FQGTGA. Per the authors' pipeline: Using reference gene primer amplification, nucleated cell counts were estimated. Libraries were prepared by immunoSEQ multiplex PCR; TCRdb keeps only in-frame clonotypes and omits some of them. V, J and clone size derive from that table, while D and trimming were established from the DNA sequence. This table holds approximately 220,000 clones, approximately 87% found once. The chain couples TRBV7-3 to TRBJ1-2; D is possibly TRBD1 (6 bases). The sequencing sample was made of peripheral blood. The clonotype was recovered from a man in his 60s who had recovered from COVID-19. CDR3 in amino acids: CASSPRAGARGYTF. CDR3 bases: TGTGCCAGCAGCCCGAGAGCGGGGGCCAGGGGCTACACCTTC.